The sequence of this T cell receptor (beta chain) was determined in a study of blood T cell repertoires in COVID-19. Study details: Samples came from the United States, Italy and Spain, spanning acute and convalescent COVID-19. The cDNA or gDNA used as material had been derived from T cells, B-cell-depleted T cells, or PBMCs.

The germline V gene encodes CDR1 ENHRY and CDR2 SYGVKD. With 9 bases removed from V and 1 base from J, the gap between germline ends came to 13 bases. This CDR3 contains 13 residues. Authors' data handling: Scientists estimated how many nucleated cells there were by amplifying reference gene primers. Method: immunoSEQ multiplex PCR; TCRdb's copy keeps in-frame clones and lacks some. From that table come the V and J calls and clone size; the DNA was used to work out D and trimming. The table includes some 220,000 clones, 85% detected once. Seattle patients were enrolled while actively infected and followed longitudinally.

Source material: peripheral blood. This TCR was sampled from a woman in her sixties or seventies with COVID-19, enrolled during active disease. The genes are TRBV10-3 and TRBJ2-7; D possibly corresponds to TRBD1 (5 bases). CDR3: CAIRRQPSYEQYF. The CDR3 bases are TGTGCCATACGAAGACAGCCTTCCTACGAGCAGTACTTC.